This T cell receptor (beta chain) was obtained from a study of OX40 agonist ivuxolimab in advanced cancers. The investigators sampled blood at baseline, at cycle 4 day 1, and at cycle 7 day 1. This CDR3 has 15 residues. The germline gives CDR1 SGHRS, CDR2 YFSETQ. V lost 4 bases, J lost 5 bases, and 6 bases stayed unmatched. Only in-frame clones appear in the TCRdb table, and some are missing; sequencing was by immunoSEQ multiplex PCR. Of fewer than 65,000 clones listed, 80% to 90% are singletons. Material: CD4+ or CD8+ T cells sorted from blood, obtained in a trial of the OX40 agonist ivuxolimab. The V gene is TRBV5-1, the J gene TRBJ2-5, with 12 bases identical to TRBD1. The TCR sequence derives from an adult with an advanced solid tumor such as melanoma, head and neck, liver or kidney cancer. The CDR3 nucleotides read TGCGCCAGCAGCCCGGGGACAGGGGGCGGCGAGACCCAGTACTTC. As protein: CASSPGTGGGETQYF. Using reference TRBV5-1 and TRBJ2-5 for the parts outside the CDR3, the full variable domain is KAGVTQTPRYLIKTRGQQVTLSCSPISGHRSVSWYQQTPGQGLQFLFEYFSETQRNKGNFPGRFSGRQFSNSRSEMNVSTLELGDSALYLCASSPGTGGGETQYFGPGTRLLVL.